The entry below gives a single TCR beta chain sequence along with its context. Antigen unknown. The data stem from a study of radiotherapy plus CTLA-4 blockade in lung cancer. Findings and limits, study-wide: Expansion of tumor-derived TCR clones was observed in blood after radiotherapy plus ipilimumab.

Clones were sequenced by immunoSEQ multiplex PCR, and TCRdb holds only the in-frame ones, with some missing. The table records 50,000 or so clones, less than 85% of them present only once. Per germline, CDR1 SGHTS and CDR2 YDEGEE. This CDR3 has 15 amino acids. V gave up 1 base and J gave up 0 bases, with 8 bases separating them. Sequencing was performed on peripheral blood, taken from a patient treated with radiotherapy plus ipilimumab. The receptor's source is a human donor with non-small cell lung cancer who had stable disease on radiotherapy plus ipilimumab. The genes are TRBV5-8 and TRBJ1-3; D is unresolved. The CDR3 region has the DNA TGTGCCAGCAGCTTGAGCCGGAGCTCTGGAAACACCATATATTTT. This translates into CASSLSRSSGNTIYF. Variable domain in full (rest from reference TRBV5-8 and TRBJ1-3): EAGVTQSPTHLIKTRGQQATLRCSPISGHTSVYWYQQALGLGLQFLLWYDEGEERNRGNFPPRFSGRQFPNYSSELNVNALELEDSALYLCASSLSRSSGNTIYFGEGSWLTVV.